These 10 T cell receptor beta chains were all obtained from the same sample, sequenced in a study of cytomegalovirus exposure and HLA in healthy donors. PCR used 60 Vbeta primers and 13 Jbeta primers. The data were produced by immunoSEQ multiplex PCR, yet TCRdb's version contains in-frame clones alone and is incomplete. The sample records 180,000 or so clones, roughly 83% being singletons. The sample taken for sequencing was PBMCs. These receptors all stem from a woman between 50 and 59 years old in good health and CMV-seronegative.

The V call is TRBV28, the J call TRBJ2-2; D not certain. Germline CDR1 is MDHEN and CDR2 is SYDVKM. This CDR3 comprises 12 residues. The V end was cut by 11 bases, the J end by 1 base, with 8 bases between. CDR3 in DNA: TGTGCCGCAAGACAGAACACCGGGGAGCTGTTTTTT. Protein sequence: CAARQNTGELFF. Variable domain in full (rest from reference TRBV28 and TRBJ2-2): DVKVTQSSRYLVKRTGEKVFLECVQDMDHENMFWYRQDPGLGLRLIYFSYDVKMKEKGDIPEGYSVSREKKERFSLILESASTNQTSMYLCAARQNTGELFFGEGSRLTVL.

The chain uses TRBV30 and TRBJ2-2; D possibly corresponds to TRBD1 (6 bases). Germline CDR1 is GTSNPN and CDR2 is SVGIG (reference sequence). The CDR3 loop spans 15 amino acids. The V end lost 2 bases, the J end lost 3 bases, and 13 bases lay between the germline ends. The CDR3 spells CAWSTGQYDTGELFF. The CDR3 DNA reads as TGTGCCTGGAGTACCGGACAGTACGACACCGGGGAGCTGTTTTTT.

The chain couples TRBV7-3 to TRBJ2-5; 7 bases are a match to TRBD1. The CDR3 is 15 residues long. V dropped 2 bases and J dropped 5; count of bases not matched to a gene: 8. Per germline, CDR1 SGHTA and CDR2 FQGTGA. This CDR3 reads CASSLQTGAGETQYF. CDR3 in DNA: TGTGCCAGCAGCTTACAAACAGGGGCGGGCGAGACCCAGTACTTC.

The genes are TRBV5-6 and TRBJ2-1, with 15 positions matching TRBD2. The CDR3 has 16 amino acids. V gave up 1 base and J gave up 10 bases; unmatched junction bases: 6. Germline loops: CDR1 SGHDT, CDR2 YYEEEE. In DNA, the CDR3 is TGTGCCAGCAGCTTGATGGGACTAGCGGGAGGCAGGGAGCAGTTCTTC. This encodes CASSLMGLAGGREQFF.

The chain recombines TRBV5-6 with TRBJ1-5, with 11 bases matching TRBD1. CDR3 length equals 17 residues. The V gene's germline CDR1 is SGHDT and CDR2 YYEEEE. The J segment lost 0 bases and the V segment lost 1 base, leaving 3 bases of the junction unmatched. CDR3 bases: TGTGCCAGCAGCTTGAGGGGGACAGGGGGTAGCAATCAGCCCCAGCATTTT. The encoded protein is CASSLRGTGGSNQPQHF.

The chain couples TRBV10-3 to TRBJ1-1; D is unclear. The ends were cut back, 11 bases at V and 1 base at J, with 14 bases in the middle. The CDR3 has 13 amino acids. Germline V gene sequence: CDR1 ENHRY, CDR2 SYGVKD. The CDR3 nucleotides read TGTGCCTCAGCCGAACAGCAGAACACTGAAGCTTTCTTT. Protein sequence: CASAEQQNTEAFF.

The V gene is TRBV28, the J gene TRBJ2-7; D is uncertain. Germline-derived CDR1 and CDR2 are MDHEN and SYDVKM. The CDR3 is 15 residues long. V lost 6 bases and J 1 base, leaving 16 bases between the germline ends. CDR3 DNA sequence: TGTGCCAGCAGCCCTCCGGGTACGGTTTCCTACGAGCAGTACTTC. Translating it yields CASSPPGTVSYEQYF.

V gene TRBV5-1 combines with J gene TRBJ1-1; a possible D gene is TRBD1 (6 bases). V lost 3 bases and J 4 bases, leaving 16 bases between the germline ends. CDR3 size: 15 residues. CDR1 is SGHRS and CDR2 is YFSETQ in the germline V gene. The CDR3 nucleotides are TGCGCCAGCAGCTCAATAAATCCGGACAGCACTGAAGCTTTCTTT. This gives the protein CASSSINPDSTEAFF.

This chain connects TRBV11-3 to TRBJ2-3, with a possible D match to TRBD1 (5 bases). Germline V gene lookup returns CDR1 SGHNT and CDR2 YENEEA. The CDR3 sequence is 14 residues long. V shed 2 bases and J shed 2 bases, with 8 bases lying between them. Here the CDR3 DNA reads TGTGCCAGCAGCTTAACAGGAAACACAGATACGCAGTATTTT. It yields the protein CASSLTGNTDTQYF.

V usage is TRBV6-5 and J usage is TRBJ1-1, with 10 bases matching TRBD1. From germline, CDR1 is MNHEY and CDR2 SVGAGI. The CDR3 runs 15 residues. Trimming removed 2 bases from V and 1 base from J; junction bases left unmatched: 1. CDR3 bases: TGTGCCAGCAGTTACGGGGACAGGGGGAACACTGAAGCTTTCTTT. Translating gives CASSYGDRGNTEAFF.